This T cell receptor beta chain was identified in a study of shared clonotypes between healthy human individuals. Regarding the study as a whole: Sharing across four donors was highest in naive CD4 (around 5%) and lowest in memory CD8 (about 0.4%). Non-shared clonotypes had lower generation probabilities than those shared by all four donors.

Genomic DNA (from each subset) was split evenly across several immunoSEQ plates. Repertoires were generated with immunoSEQ multiplex PCR, while TCRdb's copy carries only in-frame clones and drops some. The sample consists of some 900,000 clones, roughly 72% of them appearing once. From germline, CDR1 is LNHDA and CDR2 SQIVND (reference sequence). CDR3 length: 12 residues. Between the trimmed V and J ends, which lost 3 bases and 4 bases, there was a span of 6 bases. With regard to this clone: Its antigen is not known.

Each donor was a Caucasian adult residing in Nashville, Tennessee. The clonotype was recovered from a man between 18 and 35 years old in good health. What was sequenced was memory CD4+ T cells sorted from blood. The subset: CD45RA-negative fraction. This chain joins TRBV19 and TRBJ1-2; D gene unclear. The CDR3 loop is CASSIGPYGYTF. For the CDR3, the DNA is TGTGCCAGTAGTATCGGGCCCTATGGCTACACCTTC.